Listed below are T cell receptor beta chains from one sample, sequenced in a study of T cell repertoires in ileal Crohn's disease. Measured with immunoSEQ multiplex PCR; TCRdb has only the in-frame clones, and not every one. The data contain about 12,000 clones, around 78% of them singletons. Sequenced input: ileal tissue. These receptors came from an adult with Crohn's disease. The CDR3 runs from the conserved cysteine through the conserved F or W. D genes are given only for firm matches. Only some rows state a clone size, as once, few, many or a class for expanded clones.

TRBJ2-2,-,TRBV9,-,CASSPSVGALTGELFF,TGTGCCAGCAGCCCTTCAGTGGGGGCGCTAACCGGGGAGCTGTTTTTT
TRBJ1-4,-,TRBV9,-,CASSSSFGHNGNEKLFF,TGTGCCAGCAGCTCCTCATTTGGGCACAATGGAAATGAAAAACTGTTTTTT
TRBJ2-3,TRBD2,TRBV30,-,CAWSVAGGTDTQYF,TGTGCCTGGAGTGTTGCGGGAGGTACAGATACGCAGTATTTT
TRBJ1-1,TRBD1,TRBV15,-,CATSSMLDTGAVEAFF,TGTGCCACCAGCTCTATGTTGGATACAGGGGCGGTAGAAGCTTTCTTT
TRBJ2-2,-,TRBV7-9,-,CASSLGDSNTGELFF,TGTGCCAGCAGCCTGGGGGACTCGAACACCGGGGAGCTGTTTTTT
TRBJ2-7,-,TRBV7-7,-,CASRCSETYEQYF,TGTGCTAGCAGATGCAGTGAAACCTACGAGCAGTACTTC
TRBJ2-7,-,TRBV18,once,CASSLTQGSEQYF,TGTGCCAGCTCACTAACCCAGGGTTCCGAGCAGTACTTC
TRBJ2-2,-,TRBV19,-,CASSIDWLTGELFF,TGTGCCAGTAGTATAGACTGGCTCACCGGGGAGCTGTTTTTT
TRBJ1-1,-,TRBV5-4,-,CASSFARGTEAFF,TGTGCCAGCAGCTTCGCAAGGGGAACCGAAGCTTTCTTT
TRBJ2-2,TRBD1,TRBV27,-,CASSVQGTGELFF,TGTGCCAGCAGTGTACAGGGGACCGGGGAGCTGTTTTTT
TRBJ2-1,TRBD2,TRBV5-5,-,CASSPRTSGAPYNEQFF,TGTGCCAGCAGCCCAAGGACTAGCGGGGCACCCTACAATGAGCAGTTCTTC
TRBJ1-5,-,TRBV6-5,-,CASSRGEEAQHF,TGTGCCAGCAGCCGAGGGGAGGAGGCCCAGCATTTT
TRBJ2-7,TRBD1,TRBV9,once,CASSVGLPSRDRVYEQYF,TGTGCCAGCAGCGTAGGTCTGCCGAGTAGGGACAGGGTCTACGAGCAGTACTTC
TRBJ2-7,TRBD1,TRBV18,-,CASSLGTGYEQYF,TGTGCCAGCTCACTGGGGACAGGCTACGAGCAGTACTTC
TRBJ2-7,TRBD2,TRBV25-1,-,CASSERLASSEQYF,TGTGCCAGCAGTGAGAGACTAGCGAGCTCCGAGCAGTACTTC
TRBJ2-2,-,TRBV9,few,CASSVGAQRETGELFF,TGTGCCAGCAGCGTAGGGGCCCAAAGGGAGACCGGGGAGCTGTTTTTT
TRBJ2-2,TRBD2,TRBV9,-,CASSASGLVTGELFF,TGTGCCAGCAGCGCCTCGGGACTAGTTACCGGGGAGCTGTTTTTT
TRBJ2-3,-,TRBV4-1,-,CASSQEGAQYF,TGCGCCAGCAGCCAAGAAGGGGCGCAGTATTTT
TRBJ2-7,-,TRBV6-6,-,CASSPDSLNYEQYF,TGTGCCAGCAGCCCGGACAGTCTTAACTACGAGCAGTACTTC
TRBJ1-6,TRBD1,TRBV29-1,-,CSVRTGDNSPLHF,TGCAGCGTCCGGACAGGAGATAATTCACCCCTCCACTTT
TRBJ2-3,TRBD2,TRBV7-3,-,CASSLRPWGGGDTQYF,TGTGCCAGCAGCTTAAGGCCCTGGGGGGGAGGGGATACGCAGTATTTT
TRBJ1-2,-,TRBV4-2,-,CASSQGLRAKGYTF,TGTGCCAGCAGCCAGGGGCTTCGGGCGAAAGGCTACACCTTC
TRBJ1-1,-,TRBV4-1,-,CASSQVSDSHNTEAFF,TGCGCCAGCAGCCAAGTATCCGACAGTCACAACACTGAAGCTTTCTTT
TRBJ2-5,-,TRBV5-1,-,CASSLVRGDETQYF,TGCGCCAGCAGCTTGGTCAGGGGGGATGAGACCCAGTACTTC
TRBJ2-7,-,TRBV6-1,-,CASSEASDFSYEQYF,TGTGCCAGCAGTGAAGCTTCGGACTTCTCCTACGAGCAGTACTTC
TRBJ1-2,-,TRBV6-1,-,CASSETTGSDGYTF,TGTGCCAGCAGTGAGACGACAGGTTCAGATGGCTACACCTTC
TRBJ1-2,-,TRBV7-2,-,CASSLDAAKSSGYTF,TGTGCCAGCAGCTTAGATGCGGCCAAATCGTCCGGCTACACCTTC
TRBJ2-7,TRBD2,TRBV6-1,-,CASSEAGTSSYEQYF,TGTGCCAGCAGTGAGGCCGGGACTAGCTCCTACGAGCAGTACTTC
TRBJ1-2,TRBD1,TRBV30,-,CAWRGTGLKNGYTF,TGTGCCTGGCGGGGGACAGGGTTGAAGAATGGCTACACCTTC
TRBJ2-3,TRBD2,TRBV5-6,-,CASSLGLAGSTDTQYF,TGTGCCAGCAGCTTGGGTCTAGCGGGTAGCACAGATACGCAGTATTTT
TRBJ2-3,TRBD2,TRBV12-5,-,CASGLRGGPDTQYF,TGTGCTAGTGGTTTGCGGGGGGGCCCAGATACGCAGTATTTT
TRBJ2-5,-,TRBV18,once,CASSPPGQQLETQYF,TGTGCCAGCTCCCCACCGGGACAACAGTTGGAGACCCAGTACTTC
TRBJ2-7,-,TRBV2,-,CASQQEGLGEQYF,TGTGCCAGCCAGCAGGAGGGGTTGGGCGAGCAGTACTTC
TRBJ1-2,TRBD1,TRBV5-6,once,CASSLIGTGRSVYGYTF,TGTGCCAGCAGCCTTATAGGGACAGGGCGTTCGGTGTATGGCTACACCTTC
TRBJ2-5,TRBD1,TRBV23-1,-,CASSQRAKGDRDTIQETQYF,TGCGCCAGCAGTCAACGGGCCAAAGGGGACAGGGACACCATTCAAGAGACCCAGTACTTC
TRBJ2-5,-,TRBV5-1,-,CASSLAAGQETQYF,TGCGCCAGCAGCTTGGCGGCAGGTCAAGAGACCCAGTACTTC
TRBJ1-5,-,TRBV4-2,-,CASSQSLTPIQPQHF,TGTGCCAGCAGCCAAAGCCTCACCCCCATTCAGCCCCAGCATTTT
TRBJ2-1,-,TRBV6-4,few,CASSDSKGGYNEQFF,TGTGCCAGCAGTGACTCGAAAGGGGGTTACAATGAGCAGTTCTTC
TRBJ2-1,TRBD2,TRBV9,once,CASSVEAGAPPSGEQFF,TGTGCCAGCAGCGTAGAAGCGGGGGCGCCCCCTTCGGGTGAGCAGTTCTTC
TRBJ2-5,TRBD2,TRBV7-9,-,CASSFGLAGAETQYF,TGTGCCAGCAGCTTCGGTCTAGCGGGAGCAGAGACCCAGTACTTC
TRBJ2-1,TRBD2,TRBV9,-,CASSVVAGHNNEQFF,TGTGCCAGCAGCGTAGTAGCGGGGCATAACAATGAGCAGTTCTTC
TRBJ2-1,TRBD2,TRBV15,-,CATSKRGSGSSYNEQFF,TGTGCCACCAGCAAACGAGGAAGCGGGAGCTCCTACAATGAGCAGTTCTTC
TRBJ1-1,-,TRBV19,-,CASSIMGRGRNTEAFF,TGTGCCAGTAGTATCATGGGCAGGGGCCGAAACACTGAAGCTTTCTTT
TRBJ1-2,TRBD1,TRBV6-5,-,CASSPGTGVCGYTF,TGTGCCAGCAGTCCAGGGACAGGGGTCTGCGGCTACACCTTC
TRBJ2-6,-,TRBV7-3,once,CASSLTVPGVGANVLTF,TGTGCCAGCAGCTTAACCGTACCAGGGGTAGGGGCCAACGTCCTGACTTTC
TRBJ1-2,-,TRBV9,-,CASSSRPSGYGYTF,TGTGCCAGCAGCTCGCGACCCTCGGGGTATGGCTACACCTTC
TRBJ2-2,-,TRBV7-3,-,CASSASGYAGELFF,TGTGCCAGCAGCGCCTCAGGGTACGCCGGGGAGCTGTTTTTT
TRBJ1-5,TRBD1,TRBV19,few,CASSQRGDSIRGNQPQHF,TGTGCCAGTAGCCAGAGGGGGGACAGTATTCGTGGCAATCAGCCCCAGCATTTT
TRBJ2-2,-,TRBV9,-,CASSATSSYTGELFF,TGTGCCAGCAGCGCCACTAGTAGTTACACCGGGGAGCTGTTTTTT
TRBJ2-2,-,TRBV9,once,CASSVGLSTGELFF,TGTGCCAGCAGCGTTGGTCTATCCACCGGGGAGCTGTTTTTT
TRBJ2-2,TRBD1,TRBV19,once,CASRGTGGTGELFF,TGTGCCAGTAGAGGGACAGGGGGCACCGGGGAGCTGTTTTTT
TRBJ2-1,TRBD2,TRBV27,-,CASTFVVAGGYNEQFF,TGTGCCAGCACCTTCGTCGTAGCGGGGGGGTACAATGAGCAGTTCTTC
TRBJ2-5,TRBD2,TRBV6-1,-,CASSASGGVGETQYF,TGTGCCAGCAGTGCTAGCGGGGGGGTTGGAGAGACCCAGTACTTC
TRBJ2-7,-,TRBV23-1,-,CASSQTTEYSYEQYF,TGCGCCAGCAGTCAAACGACAGAGTACTCCTACGAGCAGTACTTC
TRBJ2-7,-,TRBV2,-,CASSLSLEGEQYF,TGTGCCAGCAGCTTAAGTCTGGAGGGTGAGCAGTACTTC